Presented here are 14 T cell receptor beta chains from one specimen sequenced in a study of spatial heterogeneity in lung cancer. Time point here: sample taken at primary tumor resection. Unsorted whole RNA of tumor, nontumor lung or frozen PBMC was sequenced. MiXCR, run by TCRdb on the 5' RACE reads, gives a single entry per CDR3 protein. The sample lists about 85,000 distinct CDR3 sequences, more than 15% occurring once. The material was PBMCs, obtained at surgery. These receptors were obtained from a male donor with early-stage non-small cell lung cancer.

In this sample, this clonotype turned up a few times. The CDR3 region is CASSLEGRIANEQFF. CDR3 sequence (DNA): TGTGCCAGCAGCTTAGAGGGCAGAATAGCCAATGAGCAGTTCTTC. The chain links TRBV11-3 to TRBJ2-1; D unclear. V was clipped by 0 bases and J by 6 bases, with 12 bases between them. Germline V gene lookup returns CDR1 SGHNT and CDR2 YENEEA. This CDR3 is 15 amino acids long.

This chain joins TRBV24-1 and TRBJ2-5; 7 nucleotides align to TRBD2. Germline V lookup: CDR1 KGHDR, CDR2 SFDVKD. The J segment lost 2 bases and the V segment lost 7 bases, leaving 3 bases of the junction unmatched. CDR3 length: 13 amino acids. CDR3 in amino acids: CATSRAGQETQYF. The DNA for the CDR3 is TGTGCCACCAGCCGAGCGGGGCAAGAGACCCAGTACTTC.

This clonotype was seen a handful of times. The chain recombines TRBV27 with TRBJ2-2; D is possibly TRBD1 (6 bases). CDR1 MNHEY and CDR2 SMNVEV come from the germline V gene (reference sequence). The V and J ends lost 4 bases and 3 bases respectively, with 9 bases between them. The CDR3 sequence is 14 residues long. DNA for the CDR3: TGTGCCAGCAGTTCCGGACAGTACACCGGGGAGCTGTTTTTT. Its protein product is CASSSGQYTGELFF.

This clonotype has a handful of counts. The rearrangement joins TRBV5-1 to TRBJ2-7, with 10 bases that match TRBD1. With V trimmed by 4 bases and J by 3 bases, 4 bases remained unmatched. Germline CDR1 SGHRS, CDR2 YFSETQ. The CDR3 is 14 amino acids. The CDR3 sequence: CASSTGTGDYEQYF. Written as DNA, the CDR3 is TGCGCCAGCAGCACCGGGACAGGGGACTACGAGCAGTACTTC.

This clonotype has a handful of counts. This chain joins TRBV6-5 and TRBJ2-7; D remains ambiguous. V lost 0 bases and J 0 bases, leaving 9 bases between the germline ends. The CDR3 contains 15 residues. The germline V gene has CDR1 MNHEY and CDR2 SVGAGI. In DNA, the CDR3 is TGTGCCAGCAGTTACTCGGGCAGCTCCTCCTACGAGCAGTACTTC. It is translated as CASSYSGSSSYEQYF.

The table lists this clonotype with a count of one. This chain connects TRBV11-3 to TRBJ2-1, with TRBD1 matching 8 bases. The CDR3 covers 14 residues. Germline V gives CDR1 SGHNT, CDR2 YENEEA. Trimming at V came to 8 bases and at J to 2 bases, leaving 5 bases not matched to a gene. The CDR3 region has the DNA TGTGCCAGCGCGGGACAGGCGACCTACAATGAGCAGTTCTTC. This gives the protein CASAGQATYNEQFF.

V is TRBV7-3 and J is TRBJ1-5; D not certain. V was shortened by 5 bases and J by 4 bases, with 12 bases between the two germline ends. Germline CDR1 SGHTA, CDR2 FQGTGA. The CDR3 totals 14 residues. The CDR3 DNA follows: TGTGCCAGCAGCCCAAGGACCGGGAATCAGCCCCAGCATTTT. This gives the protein CASSPRTGNQPQHF.

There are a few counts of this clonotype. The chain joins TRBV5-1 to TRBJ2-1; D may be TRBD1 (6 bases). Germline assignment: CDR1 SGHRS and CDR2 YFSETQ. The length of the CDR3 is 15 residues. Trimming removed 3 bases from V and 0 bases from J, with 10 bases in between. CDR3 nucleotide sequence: TGCGCCAGCAGCTCGACAGGTCACTCCTACAATGAGCAGTTCTTC. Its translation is CASSSTGHSYNEQFF.

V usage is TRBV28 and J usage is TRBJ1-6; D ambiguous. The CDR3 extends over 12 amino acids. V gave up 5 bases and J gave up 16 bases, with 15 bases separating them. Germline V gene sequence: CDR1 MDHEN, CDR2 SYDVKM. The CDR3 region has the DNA TGTGCCAGCAGTCCCGAGATGGGGATGCTCCACTTT. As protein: CASSPEMGMLHF. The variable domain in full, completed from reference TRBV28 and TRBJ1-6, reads DVKVTQSSRYLVKRTGEKVFLECVQDMDHENMFWYRQDPGLGLRLIYFSYDVKMKEKGDIPEGYSVSREKKERFSLILESASTNQTSMYLCASSPEMGMLHFGNGTRLTVT.

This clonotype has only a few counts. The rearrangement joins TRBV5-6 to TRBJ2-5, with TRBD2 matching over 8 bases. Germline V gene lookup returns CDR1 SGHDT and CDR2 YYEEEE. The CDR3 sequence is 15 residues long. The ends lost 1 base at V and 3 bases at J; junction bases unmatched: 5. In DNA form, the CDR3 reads TGTGCCAGCAGCTTGATAGGACTAGCCGAAGAGACCCAGTACTTC. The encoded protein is CASSLIGLAEETQYF.

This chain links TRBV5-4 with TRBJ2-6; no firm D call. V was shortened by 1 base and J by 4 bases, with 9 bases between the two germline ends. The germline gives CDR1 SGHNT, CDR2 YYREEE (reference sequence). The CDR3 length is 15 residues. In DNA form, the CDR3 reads TGTGCCAGCAGCTTGCTAGGCCGCGGGGCCAACGTCCTGACTTTC. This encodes CASSLLGRGANVLTF.

CDR3 nucleotides: TGTGCCTGGAGTGTTAAAGGGTTGGGACTAGCGGGGATTAGCACAGATACGCAGTATTTT. Translating it yields CAWSVKGLGLAGISTDTQYF. The chain is built from TRBV30 and TRBJ2-3, with TRBD2 matching 13 bases. Germline assignment: CDR1 GTSNPN and CDR2 SVGIG (reference sequence). The V segment lost 0 bases and the J segment 0 bases; nucleotides outside the gene matches: 12. The CDR3 has 20 residues.

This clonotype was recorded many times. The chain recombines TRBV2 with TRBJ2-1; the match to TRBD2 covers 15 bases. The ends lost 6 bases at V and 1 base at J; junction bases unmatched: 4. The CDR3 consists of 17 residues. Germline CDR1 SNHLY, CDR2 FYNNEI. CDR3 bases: TGTGCCAGCAGCCCCGGACTAGCGGGGGGGTCCTACAATGAGCAGTTCTTC. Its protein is CASSPGLAGGSYNEQFF.

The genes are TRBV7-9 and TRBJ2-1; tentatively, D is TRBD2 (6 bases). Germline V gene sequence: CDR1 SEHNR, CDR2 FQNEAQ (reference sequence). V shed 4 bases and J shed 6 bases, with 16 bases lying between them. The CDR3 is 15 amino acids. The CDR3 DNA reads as TGTGCCAGCAGCTCCGGGACTGTGGAACCCAATGAGCAGTTCTTC. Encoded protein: CASSSGTVEPNEQFF.